This T cell receptor beta chain was identified during a study of T cells in tuberculosis (dated by TCRdb to the late 2010s). Regarding the study in general: The study combined CD1B tetramers and high-throughput TCR immunosequencing to characterize T cells specific for the mycobacterial lipid antigen glucose monomycolate (GMM). In a South African clinical cohort, IGRA-negative adolescents, IGRA-positive adolescents with latent tuberculosis and adults with active tuberculosis were compared, with ten to eleven people in each group. PBMC from active tuberculosis patients were archived either before standard anti-tuberculosis treatment began or within 7 days of the start of that treatment. On the study overall, not on this receptor specifically: The smaller NN-distances were partly driven by shorter CDR3-alpha lengths in active tuberculosis patients, and the difference for TCR-beta did not reach statistical significance. Compared with IGRA-negative controls, TCR-alpha repertoires from active tuberculosis had smaller mean NN-distances to GMM-specific TCRs, which suggests clonal expansion of these TCRs. With the diverse GMM-specific repertoire as input, a classifier achieved approximately 90% accuracy (AUROC roughly 0.88), whereas GEM motif frequencies as input gave approximately 70% accuracy. Which clinical samples got chosen depended on the availability of cryopreserved specimens, and the active tuberculosis cases were adults, whereas the controls were adolescents.

The immunoSEQ multiplex PCR assay was used to generate TCR libraries, with TCR-beta and/or TCR-alpha/delta assays applied to each sample. The amplified TCR libraries were sequenced using the Illumina high-throughput platform. Concerning the study's data processing: Clustering and dimensionality reduction relied on pairwise TCRdist distances among GMM-specific receptors from T cells that were either sorted ex vivo or expanded in vitro. Each clinical repertoire was assigned a mean NN-distance score, defined as the average TCRdist to the nearest 10% of tetramer-positive reference sequences. GEM TCR motif frequency was computed as the fraction of unique TCRs matching known GEM sequences by V/J usage and CDR3 length. Linear discriminant analysis with leave-one-out cross-validation, implemented in scikit-learn, was used to classify active tuberculosis. TCRdb holds this immuneACCESS table with in-frame rearrangements only. Some clones are missing; in checked studies, unresolved V genes explain under half, and the rest has no known cause. V and J calls and clone size are given by that table; D and trimming were obtained from the DNA. Within this sample are about 34,000 clones, with roughly 90% of them counted one time only. The top ten clonotypes cover less than 3% of the sample.

The CDR1 and CDR2 encoded by the germline V gene are SGHTA and FQGTGA. Trimming leaves V shorter by 4 bases and J shorter by 7 bases, with the junction holding 4 bases beyond the gene matches. The CDR3 numbers 14 residues from cysteine through phenylalanine. CDR3 DNA is the only sequence kept; it has 42 bases, read in frame from the first base. With respect to this clone: Its antigen specificity is not known. Base-call qualities are not available, and no considerably larger clone is one nucleotide away.

According to the study, the label for this sample's time point signals: new active TB diagnosis, blood taken before or within 7 days of starting treatment. Active tuberculosis patients were HIV-seronegative South African adults aged 18 years or older with a new diagnosis. Active tuberculosis was confirmed by positive sputum smear microscopy and/or positive M. tuberculosis culture. Unsorted cryopreserved PBMC were immunosequenced, covering on average roughly 100,000 T cells per clinical donor. The source material was PBMCs, sampled at tuberculosis diagnosis. The V and J genes are TRBV7-3 and TRBJ2-7; the central 13 bases match TRBD2. The receptor's source is an adult with tuberculosis. The DNA reads as follows: TGTGCCAGCAGCTACGGACTAGCGGGGGAAGAGCAGTACTTC. Translation gives CASSYGLAGEEQYF.